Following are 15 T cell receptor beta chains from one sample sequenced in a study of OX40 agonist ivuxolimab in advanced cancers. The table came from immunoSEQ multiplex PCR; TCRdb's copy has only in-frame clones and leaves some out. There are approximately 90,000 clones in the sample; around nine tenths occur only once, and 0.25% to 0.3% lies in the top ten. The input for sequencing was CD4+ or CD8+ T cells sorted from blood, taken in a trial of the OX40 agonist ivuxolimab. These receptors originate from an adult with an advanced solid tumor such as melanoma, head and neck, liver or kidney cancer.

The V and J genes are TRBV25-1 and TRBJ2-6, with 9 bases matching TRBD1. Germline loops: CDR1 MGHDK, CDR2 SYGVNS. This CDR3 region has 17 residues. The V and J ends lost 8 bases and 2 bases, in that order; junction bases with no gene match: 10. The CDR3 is CASGAETGGTGANVLTF. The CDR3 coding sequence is TGTGCCAGCGGGGCAGAGACAGGGGGGACTGGGGCCAACGTCCTGACTTTC. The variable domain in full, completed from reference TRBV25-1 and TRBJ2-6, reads EADIYQTPRYLVIGTGKKITLECSQTMGHDKMYWYQQDPGMELHLIHYSYGVNSTEKGDLSSESTVSRIRTEHFPLTLESARPSHTSQYLCASGAETGGTGANVLTFGAGSRLTVL.

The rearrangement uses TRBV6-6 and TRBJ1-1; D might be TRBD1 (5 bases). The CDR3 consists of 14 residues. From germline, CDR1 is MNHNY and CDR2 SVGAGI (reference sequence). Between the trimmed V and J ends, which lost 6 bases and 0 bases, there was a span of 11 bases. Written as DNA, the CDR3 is TGTGCCAGCAGCGACAGTTTCATGAACACTGAAGCTTTCTTT. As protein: CASSDSFMNTEAFF.

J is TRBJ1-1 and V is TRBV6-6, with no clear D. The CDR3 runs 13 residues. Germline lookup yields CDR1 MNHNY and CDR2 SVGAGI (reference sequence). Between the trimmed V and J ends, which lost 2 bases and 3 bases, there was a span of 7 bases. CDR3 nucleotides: TGTGCCAGCAGTTACAGGAGTTACACTGAAGCTTTCTTT. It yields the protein CASSYRSYTEAFF.

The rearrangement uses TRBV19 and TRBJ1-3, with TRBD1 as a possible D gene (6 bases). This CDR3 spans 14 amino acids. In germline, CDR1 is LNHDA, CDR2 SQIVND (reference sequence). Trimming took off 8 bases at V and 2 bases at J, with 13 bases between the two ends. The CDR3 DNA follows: TGTGCCAGTCATTCGGGGGGCCCTGGAAACACCATATATTTT. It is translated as CASHSGGPGNTIYF.

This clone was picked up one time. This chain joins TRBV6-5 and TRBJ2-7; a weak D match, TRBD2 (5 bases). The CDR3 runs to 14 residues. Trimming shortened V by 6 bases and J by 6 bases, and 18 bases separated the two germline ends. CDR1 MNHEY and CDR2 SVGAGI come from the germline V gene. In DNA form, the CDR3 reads TGTGCCAGCAGCCCCCGCCGTCCGGGGATCGAGCAGTACTTC. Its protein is CASSPRRPGIEQYF.

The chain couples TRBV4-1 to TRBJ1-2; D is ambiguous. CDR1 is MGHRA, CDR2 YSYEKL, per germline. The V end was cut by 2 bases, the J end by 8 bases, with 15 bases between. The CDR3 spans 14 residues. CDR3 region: CASSQTSGVTGYTF. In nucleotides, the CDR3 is TGCGCCAGCAGCCAAACCTCGGGAGTTACGGGCTACACCTTC.

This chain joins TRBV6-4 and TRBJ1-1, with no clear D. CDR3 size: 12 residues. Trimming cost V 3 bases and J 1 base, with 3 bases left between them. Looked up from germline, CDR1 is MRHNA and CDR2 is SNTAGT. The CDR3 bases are TGTGCCAGCAGTGAGGGGAACACTGAAGCTTTCTTT. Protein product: CASSEGNTEAFF.

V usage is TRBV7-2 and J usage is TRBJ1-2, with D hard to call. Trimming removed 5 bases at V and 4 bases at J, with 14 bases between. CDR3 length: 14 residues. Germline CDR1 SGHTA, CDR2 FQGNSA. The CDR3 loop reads CASSPRSPVYGYTF. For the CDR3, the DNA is TGTGCCAGCAGCCCCAGGTCTCCAGTCTATGGCTACACCTTC.

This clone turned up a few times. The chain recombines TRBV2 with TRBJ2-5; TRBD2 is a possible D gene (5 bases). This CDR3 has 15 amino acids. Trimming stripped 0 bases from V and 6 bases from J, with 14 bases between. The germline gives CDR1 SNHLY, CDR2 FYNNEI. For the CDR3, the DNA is TGTGCCAGCAGTGAAGCGCGTGCTAGCAGTCAGACCCAGTACTTC. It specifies CASSEARASSQTQYF.

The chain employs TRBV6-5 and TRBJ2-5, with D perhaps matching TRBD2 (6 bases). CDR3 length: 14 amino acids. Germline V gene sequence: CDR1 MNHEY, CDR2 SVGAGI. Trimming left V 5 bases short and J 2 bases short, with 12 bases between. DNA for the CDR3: TGTGCCAGCAGTCTCCTGACTAGACAAGAGACCCAGTACTTC. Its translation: CASSLLTRQETQYF.

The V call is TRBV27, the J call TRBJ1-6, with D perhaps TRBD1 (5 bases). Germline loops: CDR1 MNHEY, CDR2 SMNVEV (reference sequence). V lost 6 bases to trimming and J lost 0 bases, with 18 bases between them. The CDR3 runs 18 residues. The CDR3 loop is CASRGSRQRSSYNSPLHF. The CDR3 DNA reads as TGTGCCAGCAGGGGGTCGAGACAGAGGAGCTCCTATAATTCACCCCTCCACTTT.

Here the CDR3 reads CASSPLTASSGANVLTF. As DNA, the CDR3 is TGTGCCAGCTCACCATTGACAGCCTCCTCTGGGGCCAACGTCCTGACTTTC. The rearrangement links TRBV18 to TRBJ2-6, with a possible D match to TRBD1 (5 bases). The V end was cut by 2 bases, the J end by 0 bases, with 11 bases between. The length of the CDR3 is 17 residues. The germline V gene has CDR1 KGHSH and CDR2 LQKENI. Based on the CDR3 plus reference TRBV18 and TRBJ2-6, the full variable domain is NAGVMQNPRHLVRRRGQEARLRCSPMKGHSHVYWYRQLPEEGLKFMVYLQKENIIDESGMPKERFSAEFPKEGPSILRIQQVVRGDSAAYFCASSPLTASSGANVLTFGAGSRLTVL.

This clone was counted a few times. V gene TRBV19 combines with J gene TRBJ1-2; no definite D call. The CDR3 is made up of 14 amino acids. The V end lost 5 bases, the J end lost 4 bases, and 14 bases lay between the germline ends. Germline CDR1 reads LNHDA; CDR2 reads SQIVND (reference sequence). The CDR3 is CASSPPAALYGYTF. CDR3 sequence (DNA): TGTGCCAGTAGTCCCCCCGCCGCCCTCTATGGCTACACCTTC.

The CDR3 region has the DNA TGTGCCAGCAGTCAAAGCCTAGGGAGCTATGGCTACACCTTC. Protein: CASSQSLGSYGYTF. The chain is built from TRBV28 and TRBJ1-2; no clear D gene. This CDR3 has 14 residues. Germline CDR1 and CDR2: MDHEN and SYDVKM. V was clipped by 5 bases and J by 4 bases, with 14 bases between them.

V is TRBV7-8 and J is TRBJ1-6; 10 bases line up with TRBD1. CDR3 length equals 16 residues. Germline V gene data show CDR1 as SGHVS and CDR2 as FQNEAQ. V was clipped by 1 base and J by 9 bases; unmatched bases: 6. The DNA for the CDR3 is TGTGCCAGCAGCTTAGACAGACAGGGGGCCTTTTCACCCCTCCACTTT. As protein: CASSLDRQGAFSPLHF.